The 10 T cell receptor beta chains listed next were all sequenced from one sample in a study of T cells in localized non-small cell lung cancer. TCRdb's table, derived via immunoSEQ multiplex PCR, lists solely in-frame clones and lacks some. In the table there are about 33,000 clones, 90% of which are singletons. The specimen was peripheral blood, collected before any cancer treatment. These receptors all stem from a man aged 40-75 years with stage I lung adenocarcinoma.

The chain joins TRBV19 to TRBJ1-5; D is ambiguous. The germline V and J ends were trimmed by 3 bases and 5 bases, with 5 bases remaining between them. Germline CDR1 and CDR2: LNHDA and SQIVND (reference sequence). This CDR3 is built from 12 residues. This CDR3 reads CASSIADQPQHF. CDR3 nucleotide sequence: TGTGCCAGTAGTATCGCCGATCAGCCCCAGCATTTT.

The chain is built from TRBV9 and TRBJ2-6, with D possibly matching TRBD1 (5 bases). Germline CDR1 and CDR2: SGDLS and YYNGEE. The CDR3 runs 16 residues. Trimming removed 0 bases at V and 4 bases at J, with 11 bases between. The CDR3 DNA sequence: TGTGCCAGCAGCGTAGCGTTGAGACAGGGGGCCAACGTCCTGACTTTC. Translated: CASSVALRQGANVLTF.

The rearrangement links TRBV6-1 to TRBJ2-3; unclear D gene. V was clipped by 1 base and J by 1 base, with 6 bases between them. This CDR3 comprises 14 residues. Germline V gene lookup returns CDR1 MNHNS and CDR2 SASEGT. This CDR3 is CASSEGGGTDTQYF. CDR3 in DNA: TGTGCCAGCAGTGAAGGGGGTGGCACAGATACGCAGTATTTT.

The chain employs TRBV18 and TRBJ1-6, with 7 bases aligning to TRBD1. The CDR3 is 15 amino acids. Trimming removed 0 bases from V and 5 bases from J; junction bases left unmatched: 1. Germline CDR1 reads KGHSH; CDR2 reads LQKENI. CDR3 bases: TGTGCCAGCTCACCACCGACAGGGAATAATTCACCCCTCCACTTT. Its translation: CASSPPTGNNSPLHF.

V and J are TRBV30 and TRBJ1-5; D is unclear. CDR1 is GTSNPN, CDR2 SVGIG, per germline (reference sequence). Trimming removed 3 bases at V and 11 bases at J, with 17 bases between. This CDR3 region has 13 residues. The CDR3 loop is CAWSPYYGSSQHF. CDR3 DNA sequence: TGTGCCTGGAGCCCGTACTACGGCTCGTCCCAGCATTTT.

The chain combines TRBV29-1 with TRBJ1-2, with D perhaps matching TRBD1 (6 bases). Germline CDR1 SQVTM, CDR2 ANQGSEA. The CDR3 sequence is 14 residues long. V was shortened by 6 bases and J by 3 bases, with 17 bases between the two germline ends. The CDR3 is CSVSPDRNDYGYTF. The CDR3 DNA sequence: TGCAGCGTGAGCCCCGACAGGAACGACTATGGCTACACCTTC.

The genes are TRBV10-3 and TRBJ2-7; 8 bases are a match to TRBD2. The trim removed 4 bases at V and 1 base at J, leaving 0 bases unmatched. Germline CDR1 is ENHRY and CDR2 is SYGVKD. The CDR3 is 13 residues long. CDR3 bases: TGTGCCATCAGTGGCGGGGGGTCCTACGAGCAGTACTTC. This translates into CAISGGGSYEQYF.

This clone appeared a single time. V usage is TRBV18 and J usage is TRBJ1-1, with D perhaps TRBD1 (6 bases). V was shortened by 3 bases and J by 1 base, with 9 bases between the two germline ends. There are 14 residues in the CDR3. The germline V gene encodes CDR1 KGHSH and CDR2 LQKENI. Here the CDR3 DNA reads TGTGCCAGCTCACCCGGGGGGCCGAACACTGAAGCTTTCTTT. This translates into CASSPGGPNTEAFF.

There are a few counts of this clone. Here the CDR3 reads CASSFRTGGAFF. DNA of the CDR3: TGTGCCAGCAGTTTTAGGACAGGGGGAGCTTTCTTT. The chain couples TRBV28 to TRBJ1-1; 10 nucleotides line up with TRBD1. CDR1 and CDR2 (germline): MDHEN, SYDVKM. V shed 3 bases and J 10 bases; nucleotides not matched to a gene: 2. This CDR3 spans 12 amino acids.

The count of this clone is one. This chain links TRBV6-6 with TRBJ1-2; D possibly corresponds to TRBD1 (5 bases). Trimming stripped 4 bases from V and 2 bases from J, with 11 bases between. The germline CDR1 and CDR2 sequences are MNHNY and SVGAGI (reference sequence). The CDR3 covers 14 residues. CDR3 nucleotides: TGTGCCAGCAGTTCAGGACAACTGAACTATGGCTACACCTTC. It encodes CASSSGQLNYGYTF.